What follows are 15 T cell receptor beta chains derived from one specimen sequenced in a study of blood T cell repertoires in COVID-19. Measured with immunoSEQ multiplex PCR; TCRdb has only the in-frame clones, and not every one. The table has 150,000 to 200,000 clones, roughly three quarters seen once. Sequences were obtained from PBMCs or T cells enriched from blood (not recorded which). These receptors were obtained from a man aged 55 to 70 who had been exposed to COVID-19.

The genes are TRBV25-1 and TRBJ1-2; 8 nucleotides match TRBD1. Germline V gene sequence: CDR1 MGHDK, CDR2 SYGVNS. Germline trimming cut 6 bases from V and 2 bases from J; bases unmatched to any gene: 2. The CDR3 has 13 amino acids. As DNA, the CDR3 is TGTGCCAGCAGACGGACAGGGAACTATGGCTACACCTTC. Protein sequence: CASRRTGNYGYTF.

The CDR3 loop is CASSLAGGTDTQYF. For the CDR3, the DNA is TGTGCCAGCAGCTTAGCGGGAGGAACAGATACGCAGTATTTT. The chain uses TRBV5-6 and TRBJ2-3; 9 nucleotides match TRBD2. This CDR3 has 14 residues. V dropped 2 bases and J dropped 3; count of bases not matched to a gene: 1. Germline CDR1 and CDR2: SGHDT and YYEEEE.

The chain employs TRBV9 and TRBJ2-1; possible D gene TRBD2, 7 bases. The germline V gene encodes CDR1 SGDLS and CDR2 YYNGEE. The length of the CDR3 is 15 residues. V was shortened by 0 bases and J by 9 bases, with 16 bases between the two germline ends. CDR3 protein: CASSVVGGSGGEQFF. The CDR3, as DNA: TGTGCCAGCAGCGTAGTAGGGGGGTCGGGAGGTGAGCAGTTCTTC.

This CDR3 is CASSLGSPREQFF. The CDR3 coding sequence is TGTGCCAGCAGCTTAGGGTCTCCCCGGGAGCAGTTCTTC. This chain connects TRBV7-2 to TRBJ2-1; no firm D call. Trimming removed 1 base from V and 10 bases from J, with 11 bases in between. This CDR3 has 13 amino acids. Germline V gives CDR1 SGHTA, CDR2 FQGNSA.

A note on this clone: The sample contains more than one DNA sequence encoding this CDR3. J is TRBJ2-7 and V is TRBV6-5; TRBD1 is a possible D gene (6 bases). V was clipped by 6 bases and J by 2 bases, with 11 bases between them. This CDR3 contains 13 residues. Per germline, CDR1 MNHEY and CDR2 SVGAGI. DNA for the CDR3: TGTGCCAGCAGGGACAGTGGGACCTACGAGCAGTACTTC. The encoded protein is CASRDSGTYEQYF.

This chain uses TRBV7-9 with TRBJ1-3; D remains unclear. The germline V and J ends were trimmed by 1 base and 3 bases, with 13 bases remaining between them. Looked up from germline, CDR1 is SEHNR and CDR2 is FQNEAQ (reference sequence). The CDR3 covers 16 residues. Here the CDR3 reads CASSLGGVKGGNTIYF. CDR3 nucleotide sequence: TGTGCCAGCAGCTTAGGAGGCGTTAAAGGTGGAAACACCATATATTTT.

V usage is TRBV6-9 and J usage is TRBJ2-7, with 8 bases matching TRBD1. V lost 0 bases, J lost 10 bases, and 11 bases stayed unmatched. From germline, CDR1 is MNHGY and CDR2 SVAAGI. The length of the CDR3 is 15 residues. CDR3 coding DNA: TGTGCCAGCAGTTATTCTGGCCAGGGGGCCGCGGTCCAGTACTTC. Translated: CASSYSGQGAAVQYF.

This clone was found many times. V usage is TRBV28 and J usage is TRBJ1-2; 7 bases are a match to TRBD1. This CDR3 is built from 14 residues. J lost 2 bases, V lost 5 bases, and 5 bases had no gene match. CDR1 and CDR2 from the germline V gene are MDHEN and SYDVKM. The CDR3 loop reads CASSVTGLNYGYTF. The CDR3 DNA follows: TGTGCCAGCAGTGTGACAGGGCTAAACTATGGCTACACCTTC.

V gene TRBV19 combines with J gene TRBJ2-1; 10 bases are shared with TRBD1. J was trimmed by 1 base and V by 5 bases; bases with no gene match: 14. Germline-derived CDR1 and CDR2 are LNHDA and SQIVND (reference sequence). The CDR3 consists of 19 residues. DNA for the CDR3: TGTGCCAGTAGTTACCGACAGGGGGCGTCTCACCGTTCCTACAATGAGCAGTTCTTC. This gives the protein CASSYRQGASHRSYNEQFF.

This sequence joins TRBV5-4 and TRBJ2-2; D remains unclear. The germline V and J ends were trimmed by 5 bases and 6 bases, with 14 bases remaining between them. This CDR3 has 14 amino acids. Germline loops: CDR1 SGHNT, CDR2 YYREEE (reference sequence). CDR3 DNA: TGTGCCAGCAGTTTCGACTCGAAAGCCGGGGAGCTGTTTTTT. This sequence encodes CASSFDSKAGELFF.

The rearrangement joins TRBV7-9 to TRBJ2-1; TRBD2 agrees at 10 bases. With V trimmed by 4 bases and J by 6 bases, 15 bases remained unmatched. CDR1 SEHNR and CDR2 FQNEAQ come from the germline V gene (reference sequence). CDR3 size: 18 residues. The CDR3 DNA reads as TGTGCCAGCAGCTCCCGTATTGGCCAGCGGGAGGGCAGCAATGAGCAGTTCTTC. Translating it yields CASSSRIGQREGSNEQFF.

In this sample, this clone turned up a few times. This chain joins TRBV20-1 and TRBJ1-3; D is undetermined. This CDR3 comprises 18 residues. Trimming cost V 3 bases and J 3 bases, with 24 bases left between them. Germline lookup yields CDR1 DFQATT and CDR2 SNEGSKA (reference sequence). Written as DNA, the CDR3 is TGCAGTGCTAGTGACGGAGACCGAAGTAGATTTAATGGAAACACCATATATTTT. The encoded protein is CSASDGDRSRFNGNTIYF.

The rearrangement uses TRBV28 and TRBJ1-4; 7 nucleotides match TRBD1. The CDR3 extends over 16 amino acids. Germline V gene lookup returns CDR1 MDHEN and CDR2 SYDVKM. With 1 base clipped from V and 6 bases from J, the junction kept 8 bases outside the gene matches. The CDR3 DNA sequence: TGTGCCAGCAGTTTATTCCCGGGACAGCGGGATGAAAAACTGTTTTTT. Translated: CASSLFPGQRDEKLFF.

V and J are TRBV7-9 and TRBJ2-5, with no clear D. Per germline, CDR1 SEHNR and CDR2 FQNEAQ (reference sequence). The V end was cut by 11 bases, the J end by 1 base, with 14 bases between. The CDR3 totals 13 residues. The CDR3 reads CAGYGYFQETQYF. The CDR3 bases are TGTGCCGGCTACGGGTACTTCCAAGAGACCCAGTACTTC.

The chain uses TRBV20-1 and TRBJ2-7, with 7 positions matching TRBD1. This CDR3 comprises 11 residues. Germline V lookup: CDR1 DFQATT, CDR2 SNEGSKA (reference sequence). The J segment lost 3 bases and the V segment lost 6 bases, leaving 2 bases of the junction unmatched. The CDR3 bases are TGCAGTGCGGGACAGCTCTACGAGCAGTACTTC. Amino acid sequence: CSAGQLYEQYF.